Below are 15 T cell receptor beta chains sequenced from a single sample in a study of T cells in Graves' hyperthyroidism and ophthalmopathy. The source material, RNA transcripts, was used to amplify TCR beta CDR3 regions. Initially, a first-round RT-PCR of the TCR CDR3 employed the HTBI primer set. TCRdb analysed the multiplex PCR reads with MiXCR anew, one entry per CDR3 protein. The sample has more than 450,000 distinct CDR3 sequences, roughly 21% seen once; the top ten hold roughly 47%. Input material: blood. These receptors came from a man aged 35 to 55 with Graves' ophthalmopathy.

This clonotype occurred a few times. V gene TRBV6-1 combines with J gene TRBJ1-5; 8 bases align to TRBD1. Germline values: CDR1 MNHNS, CDR2 SASEGT. The CDR3 consists of 15 residues. J gave up 0 bases and V 8 bases, and 6 bases lay outside the gene matches. CDR3: CASCLQGDSNQPQHF. The CDR3, as DNA: TGTGCCAGCTGCCTACAGGGGGATAGCAATCAGCCCCAGCATTTT.

A few counts support this clonotype. The chain has TRBV3-1 and TRBJ2-1; D is ambiguous. The V and J ends lost 2 bases and 7 bases respectively, with 9 bases between them. Per germline, CDR1 LGHDT and CDR2 YNNKEL (reference sequence). This CDR3 contains 13 residues. For the CDR3, the DNA is TGTGCCAGCAGCCAAATGATGGCAAATGAGCAGTTCTTC. Amino acids: CASSQMMANEQFF.

This clonotype came up a few times. The gene calls are TRBV6-1 and TRBJ2-3, with D perhaps assigned TRBD1 or TRBD2 (5 bases each). This CDR3 is 14 amino acids long. Trimming left V 6 bases short and J 4 bases short, with 14 bases between. The germline V gene encodes CDR1 MNHNS and CDR2 SASEGT. The chain's CDR3 is CASRGTRGPDTQYF. The DNA of the CDR3 is TGTGCCAGCAGGGGGACGAGGGGTCCAGATACGCAGTATTTT.

This clonotype was recorded a few times. The chain uses TRBV6-1 and TRBJ1-1, with D hard to call. The CDR3 is made up of 14 amino acids. Germline loops: CDR1 MNHNS, CDR2 SASEGT. The V gene lost 8 bases and the J gene lost 0 bases, with 13 bases spanning the gap. In DNA form, the CDR3 reads TGTGCCAGCTCCCAGCTCACCGTGAACACTGAAGCTTTCTTT. This sequence encodes CASSQLTVNTEAFF.

This clonotype has at least ten counts. DNA for the CDR3: TGTGCCAGCAGAGCCGGAGAGTGGGGGACAGGGGGAACCTACGAGCAGTACTTC. This codes for CASRAGEWGTGGTYEQYF. The rearrangement uses TRBV6-1 and TRBJ2-7, with TRBD1 matching over 11 bases. The germline V gene encodes CDR1 MNHNS and CDR2 SASEGT. CDR3 size: 18 residues. With V trimmed by 6 bases and J by 2 bases, 15 bases remained unmatched.

V usage is TRBV5-6 and J usage is TRBJ1-2; D gene unclear. CDR3 size: 14 residues. Trimming cost V 5 bases and J 5 bases, with 16 bases left between them. Per germline, CDR1 SGHDT and CDR2 YYEEEE. Written as DNA, the CDR3 is TGTGCCAGCAGAATTAACGGACTAGCTTATGGCTACACCTTC. Translating gives CASRINGLAYGYTF.

This clonotype was detected ten times or more. J is TRBJ2-6 and V is TRBV30, with D perhaps matching TRBD2 (6 bases). V was clipped by 5 bases and J by 1 base, with 6 bases between them. Per the germline V gene, CDR1 is GTSNPN and CDR2 is SVGIG (reference sequence). The CDR3 covers 13 residues. The CDR3 coding sequence is TGTGCCTGGGGAGGGTCTGGGGCCAACGTCCTGACTTTC. Translation: CAWGGSGANVLTF.

The gene calls are TRBV15 and TRBJ1-6; maybe TRBD1 (6 bases). V was trimmed by 9 bases and J by 10 bases, leaving 13 bases between them. Per the germline V gene, CDR1 is LNHNV and CDR2 is YYDKDF (reference sequence). This CDR3 has 12 amino acids. The CDR3 loop reads CATRGGASPLHF. Here the CDR3 DNA reads TGTGCCACTCGGGGGGGCGCCTCACCCCTCCACTTT.

At least ten counts were recorded for this clonotype. J is TRBJ2-1 and V is TRBV24-1; 7 bases align to TRBD1. V lost 4 bases, J lost 4 bases, and 12 bases stayed unmatched. Germline CDR1 KGHDR, CDR2 SFDVKD. This CDR3 is 17 amino acids long. The chain's CDR3 is CATSESVHGTVYNEQFF. CDR3 nucleotide sequence: TGTGCCACCAGTGAATCCGTCCACGGGACAGTGTACAATGAGCAGTTCTTC.

The gene calls are TRBV5-1 and TRBJ2-2, with D perhaps TRBD2 (5 bases). Germline V gene lookup returns CDR1 SGHRS and CDR2 YFSETQ. V shed 2 bases and J shed 6 bases, with 14 bases lying between them. CDR3 length: 15 residues. CDR3 in amino acids: CASSLAVEIPGELFF. In DNA, the CDR3 is TGCGCCAGCAGCTTAGCGGTGGAGATACCCGGGGAGCTGTTTTTT.

Only a few counts were recorded for this clonotype. The chain recombines TRBV9 with TRBJ2-7; 10 positions agree with TRBD1. Germline V gene data show CDR1 as SGDLS and CDR2 as YYNGEE. Losses at the gene ends were 4 bases for V and 5 bases for J; bases not matched to a gene: 12. The CDR3 covers 16 residues. The CDR3, as DNA: TGTGCCAGCAGCCCTAGAGTGGGACAGGGGAATGACGAGCAGTACTTC. This translates into CASSPRVGQGNDEQYF.

This clonotype was detected ten times or more. J is TRBJ2-3 and V is TRBV20-1; maybe TRBD1 (6 bases). CDR3 length equals 15 residues. Germline V CDR1 and CDR2: DFQATT, SNEGSKA (reference sequence). Trimming shortened V by 5 bases and J by 2 bases, and 17 bases separated the two germline ends. CDR3: CSAAESRGFTDTQYF. As DNA, the CDR3 is TGCAGTGCTGCCGAAAGCAGGGGCTTCACAGATACGCAGTATTTT.

This sequence joins TRBV4-3 and TRBJ1-6; no firm D call. Germline V gives CDR1 LGHNA, CDR2 YSLEER. The CDR3 extends over 16 amino acids. V lost 5 bases, J lost 8 bases, and 19 bases lay in between. The CDR3 protein is CASSAMTGPVDSPLHF. For the CDR3, the DNA is TGCGCCAGCAGCGCTATGACCGGGCCGGTGGATTCACCCCTCCACTTT.

This clonotype occurred many times. The rearrangement uses TRBV28 and TRBJ2-7; TRBD1 matches 8 bases. This CDR3 contains 17 residues. The V segment lost 1 base and the J segment 1 base; nucleotides outside the gene matches: 9. CDR1 is MDHEN, CDR2 SYDVKM, per germline. The CDR3 DNA reads as TGTGCCAGCAGTTTATCCGGACAGGGATTAAGGTCCTACGAGCAGTACTTC. Amino acids: CASSLSGQGLRSYEQYF.

This clonotype was counted only a few times. The V call is TRBV10-3, the J call TRBJ1-2; a possible D gene is TRBD1 (5 bases). Germline assignment: CDR1 ENHRY and CDR2 SYGVKD. Deletions cut 11 bases from V and 0 bases from J, with 22 bases between. This CDR3 has 16 amino acids. CDR3 sequence (DNA): TGTGCCTCCCAACAGGTGTCTGCAACGGCTAACTATGGCTACACCTTC. Translating it yields CASQQVSATANYGYTF.